This T cell receptor beta chain was observed in a study of T cell responses to AZD1222 COVID-19 vaccine. Germline V gene lookup returns CDR1 MGHRA and CDR2 YSYEKL. This CDR3 has 13 residues. V lost 2 bases and J 3 bases, leaving 7 bases between the germline ends. Measured with immunoSEQ multiplex PCR; TCRdb has only the in-frame clones, and not every one. Here the sample spans 90,000 to 150,000 clones, roughly nine tenths being singletons. Broader study findings: Repertoires were obtained solely post-peak T cell response. The span of vaccine-associated CD4 TCRs extended across spike, with dominance at 160-218 and 743-854. Donors were largely white British and mainly female; clonal diversity was possibly underestimated.

Note on this clone: Its antigen remains unknown.

The chain couples TRBV4-1 to TRBJ1-1, with unresolved D. This sequence was found in an adult in good health. Material: peripheral blood, obtained on day 0 of AZD1222 vaccination. Written as DNA, the CDR3 is TGCGCCAGCAGCCAACCCCGGGACACTGAAGCTTTCTTT. This codes for CASSQPRDTEAFF.